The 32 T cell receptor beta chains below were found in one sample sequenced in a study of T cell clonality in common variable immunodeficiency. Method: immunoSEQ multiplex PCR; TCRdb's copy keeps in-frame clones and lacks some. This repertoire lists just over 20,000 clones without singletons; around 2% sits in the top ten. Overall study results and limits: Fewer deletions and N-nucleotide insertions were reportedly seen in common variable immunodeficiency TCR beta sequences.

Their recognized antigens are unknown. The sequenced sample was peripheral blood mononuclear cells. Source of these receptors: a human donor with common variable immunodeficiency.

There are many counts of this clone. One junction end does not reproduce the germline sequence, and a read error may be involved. The CDR3 sequence is CASSQNRAFNEQYF. CDR3 DNA, as far as it was read: TGCGCCAGCAGTCAAAACAGGGCGTTCAACGAG. The V and J genes are TRBV4-2 and TRBJ2-7, with D possibly being TRBD1 (6 bases). The CDR3 is cut off 3 residues early in the read; its end comes from the germline J gene. The CDR3 extends over 14 amino acids. Germline CDR1 LGHNA, CDR2 YNFKEQ.

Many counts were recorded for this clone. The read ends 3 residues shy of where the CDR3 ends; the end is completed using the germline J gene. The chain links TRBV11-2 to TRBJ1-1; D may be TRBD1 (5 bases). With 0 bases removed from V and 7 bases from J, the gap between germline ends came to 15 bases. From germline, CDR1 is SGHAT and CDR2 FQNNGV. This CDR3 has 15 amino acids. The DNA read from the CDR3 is TGTGCCAGCAGCTTAGATCGGGGGAGGTCCGTTGAA. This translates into CASSLDRGRSVE. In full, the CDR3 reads CASSLDRGRSVEAFF.

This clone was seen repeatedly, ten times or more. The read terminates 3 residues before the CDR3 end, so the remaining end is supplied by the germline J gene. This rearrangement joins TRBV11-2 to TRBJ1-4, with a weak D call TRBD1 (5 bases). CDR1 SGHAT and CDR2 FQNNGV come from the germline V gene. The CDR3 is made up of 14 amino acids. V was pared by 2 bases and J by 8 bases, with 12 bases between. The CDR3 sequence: CASSLSGTWEKLFF. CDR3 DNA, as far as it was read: TGTGCCAGCAGCTTATCAGGGACTTGGGAAAAA.

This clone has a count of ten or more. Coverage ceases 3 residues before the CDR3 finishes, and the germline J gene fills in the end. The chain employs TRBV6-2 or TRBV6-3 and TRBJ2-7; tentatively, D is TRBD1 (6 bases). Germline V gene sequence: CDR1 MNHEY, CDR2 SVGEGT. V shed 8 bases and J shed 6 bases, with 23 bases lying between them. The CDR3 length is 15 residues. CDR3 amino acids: CASQDRSFAAGEQYF. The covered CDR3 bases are TGTGCCAGCCAGGACAGAAGCTTCGCCGCGGGCGAG.

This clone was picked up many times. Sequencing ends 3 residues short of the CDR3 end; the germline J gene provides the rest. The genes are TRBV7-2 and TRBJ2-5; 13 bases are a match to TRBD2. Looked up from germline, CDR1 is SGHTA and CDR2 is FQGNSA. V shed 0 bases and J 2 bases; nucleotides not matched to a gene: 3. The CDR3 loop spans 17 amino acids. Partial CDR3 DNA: TGTGCCAGCAGCTTAGCCCGACTAGCGGGGGGACAAGAGACC. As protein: CASSLARLAGGQET. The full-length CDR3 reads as CASSLARLAGGQETQYF. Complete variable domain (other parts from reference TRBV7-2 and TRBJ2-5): GAGVSQSPSNKVTEKGKDVELRCDPISGHTALYWYRQSLGQGLEFLIYFQGNSAPDKSGLPSDRFSAERTGGSVSTLTIQRTQQEDSAVYLCASSLARLAGGQETQYFGPGTRLLVL.

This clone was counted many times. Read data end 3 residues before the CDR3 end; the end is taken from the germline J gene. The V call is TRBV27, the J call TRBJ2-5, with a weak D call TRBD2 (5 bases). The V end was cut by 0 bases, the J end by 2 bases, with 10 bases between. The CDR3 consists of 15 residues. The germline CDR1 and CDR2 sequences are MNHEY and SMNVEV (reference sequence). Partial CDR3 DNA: TGTGCCAGCAGTTTATCGATCGGGGAACAAGAGACC. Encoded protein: CASSLSIGEQET. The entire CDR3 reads CASSLSIGEQETQYF.

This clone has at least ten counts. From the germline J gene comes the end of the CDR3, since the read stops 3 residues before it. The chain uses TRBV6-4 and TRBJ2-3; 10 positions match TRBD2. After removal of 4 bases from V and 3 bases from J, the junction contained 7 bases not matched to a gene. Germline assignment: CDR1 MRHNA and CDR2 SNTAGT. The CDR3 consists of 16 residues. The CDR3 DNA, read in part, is TGTGCCAGCAGTGCCAGCGGGGGGGCCGGTACAGATACG. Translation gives CASSASGGAGTDT. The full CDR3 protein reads CASSASGGAGTDTQYF.

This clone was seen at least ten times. The sequenced CDR3 bases are TGTGCCAGCAGCCGCCCGGGGGAGACC. Translating it yields CASSRPGET. The entire CDR3 is CASSRPGETQYF. The gene calls are TRBV7-6 and TRBJ2-5; perhaps TRBD2 as D (5 bases). The read stops 3 residues short of the end of the CDR3; the missing end is completed from the germline J gene. This CDR3 has 12 amino acids. Germline CDR1 reads SGHVS; CDR2 reads FNYEAQ. Trimming stripped 5 bases from V and 5 bases from J, with 9 bases between.

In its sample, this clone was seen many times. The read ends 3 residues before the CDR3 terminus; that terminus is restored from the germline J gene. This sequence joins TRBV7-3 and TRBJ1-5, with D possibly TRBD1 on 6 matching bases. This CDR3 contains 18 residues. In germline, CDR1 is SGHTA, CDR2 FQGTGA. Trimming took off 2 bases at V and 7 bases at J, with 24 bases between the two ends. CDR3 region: CASSLYGPIPQGWQPQHF. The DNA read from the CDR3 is TGTGCCAGCAGCTTATACGGGCCTATTCCCCAGGGGTGGCAGCCC.

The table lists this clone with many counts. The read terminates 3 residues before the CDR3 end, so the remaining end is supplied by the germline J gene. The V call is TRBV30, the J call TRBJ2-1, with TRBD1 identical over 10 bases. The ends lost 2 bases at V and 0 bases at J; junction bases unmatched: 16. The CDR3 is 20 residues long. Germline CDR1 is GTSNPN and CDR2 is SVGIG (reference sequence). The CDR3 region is CAWSPVGTGDFQSSYNEQFF. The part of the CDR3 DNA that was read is TGTGCCTGGAGTCCAGTGGGGACAGGGGATTTCCAGAGCTCCTACAATGAG.

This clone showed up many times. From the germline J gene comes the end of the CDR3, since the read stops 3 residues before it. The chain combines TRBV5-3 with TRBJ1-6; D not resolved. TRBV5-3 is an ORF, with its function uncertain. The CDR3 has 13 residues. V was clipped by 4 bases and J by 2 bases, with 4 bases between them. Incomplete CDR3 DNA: TGTGCCAGAAGCGTTACCTATAATTCACCC. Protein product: CARSVTYNSP. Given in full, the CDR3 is CARSVTYNSPLHF.

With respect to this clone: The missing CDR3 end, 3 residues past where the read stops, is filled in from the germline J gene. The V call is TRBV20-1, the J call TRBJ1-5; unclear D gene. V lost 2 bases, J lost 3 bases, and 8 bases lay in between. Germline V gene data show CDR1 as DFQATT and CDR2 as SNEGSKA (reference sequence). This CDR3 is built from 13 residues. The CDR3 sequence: CSARRALNQPQHF. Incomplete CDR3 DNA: TGCAGTGCTAGAAGGGCCCTCAATCAGCCC.

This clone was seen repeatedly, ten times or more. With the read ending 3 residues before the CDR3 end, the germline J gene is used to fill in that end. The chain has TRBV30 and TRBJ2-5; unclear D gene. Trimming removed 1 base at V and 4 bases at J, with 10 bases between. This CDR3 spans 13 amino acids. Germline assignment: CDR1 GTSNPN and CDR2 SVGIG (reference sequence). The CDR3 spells CAWSGLGLETQYF. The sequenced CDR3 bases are TGTGCCTGGAGTGGCCTAGGATTAGAGACC.

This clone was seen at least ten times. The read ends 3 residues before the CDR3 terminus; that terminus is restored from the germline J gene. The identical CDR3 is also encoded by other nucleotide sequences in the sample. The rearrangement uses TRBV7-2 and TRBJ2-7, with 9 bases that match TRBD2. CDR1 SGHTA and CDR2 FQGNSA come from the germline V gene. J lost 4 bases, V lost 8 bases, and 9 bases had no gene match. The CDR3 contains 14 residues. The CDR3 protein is CASARAGGPYEQYF. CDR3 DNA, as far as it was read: TGTGCCAGCGCACGGGCGGGGGGGCCTTACGAG.

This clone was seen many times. The covered CDR3 bases are TGTGCCAGCAGCATCCGACAGGGCAACAATGAG. Its translation is CASSIRQGNNE. The whole CDR3 reads CASSIRQGNNEQFF. The rearrangement joins TRBV11-3 to TRBJ2-1; 7 nucleotides agree with TRBD1. Read data end 3 residues before the CDR3 end; the end is taken from the germline J gene. This CDR3 contains 14 residues. CDR1 and CDR2 (germline): SGHNT, YENEEA. The ends lost 5 bases at V and 5 bases at J; junction bases unmatched: 6. Based on the CDR3 plus reference TRBV11-3 and TRBJ2-1, the full variable domain is EAGVVQSPRYKIIEKKQPVAFWCNPISGHNTLYWYLQNLGQGPELLIRYENEEAVDDSQLPKDRFSAERLKGVDSTLKIQPAELGDSAVYLCASSIRQGNNEQFFGPGTRLTVL.

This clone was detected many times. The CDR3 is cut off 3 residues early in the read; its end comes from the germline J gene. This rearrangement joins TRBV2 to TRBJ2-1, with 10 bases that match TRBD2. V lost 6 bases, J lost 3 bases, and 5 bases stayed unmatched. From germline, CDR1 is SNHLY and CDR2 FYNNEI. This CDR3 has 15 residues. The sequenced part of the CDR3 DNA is TGTGCCAGCAGAAAAGCGGGGGGGGTCTACAATGAG. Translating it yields CASRKAGGVYNE. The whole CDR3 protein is CASRKAGGVYNEQFF.

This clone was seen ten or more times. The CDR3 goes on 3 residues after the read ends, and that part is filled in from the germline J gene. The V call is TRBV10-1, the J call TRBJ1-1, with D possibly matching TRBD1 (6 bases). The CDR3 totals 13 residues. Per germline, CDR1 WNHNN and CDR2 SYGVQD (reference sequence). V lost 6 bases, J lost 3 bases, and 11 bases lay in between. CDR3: CASSLDRYTEAFF. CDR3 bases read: TGCGCCAGCAGCCTCGACAGGTACACTGAA.

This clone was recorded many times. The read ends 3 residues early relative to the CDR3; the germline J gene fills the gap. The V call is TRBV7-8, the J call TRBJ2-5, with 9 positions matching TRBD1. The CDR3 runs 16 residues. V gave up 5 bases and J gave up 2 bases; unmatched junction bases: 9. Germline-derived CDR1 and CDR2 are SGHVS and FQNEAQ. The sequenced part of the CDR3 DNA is TGTGCCAGCAGCAATAAACAGGGGGCAGGGCAAGAGACC. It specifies CASSNKQGAGQET. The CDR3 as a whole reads CASSNKQGAGQETQYF.

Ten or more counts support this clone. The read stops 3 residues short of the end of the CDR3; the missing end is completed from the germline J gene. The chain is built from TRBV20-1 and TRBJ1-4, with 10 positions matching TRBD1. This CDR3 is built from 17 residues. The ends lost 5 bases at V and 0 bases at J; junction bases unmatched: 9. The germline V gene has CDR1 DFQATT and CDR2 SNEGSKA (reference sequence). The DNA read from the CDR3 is TGCAGTGCTGCGGGACAGGGGACTACTGCAACTAATGAAAAA. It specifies CSAAGQGTTATNEK. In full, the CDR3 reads CSAAGQGTTATNEKLFF.

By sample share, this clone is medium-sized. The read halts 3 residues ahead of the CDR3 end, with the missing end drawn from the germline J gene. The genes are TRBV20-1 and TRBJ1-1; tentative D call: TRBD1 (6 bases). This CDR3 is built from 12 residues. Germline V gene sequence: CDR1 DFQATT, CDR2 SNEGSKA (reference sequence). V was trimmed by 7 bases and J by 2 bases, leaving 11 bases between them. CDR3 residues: CSGPGVNTEAFF. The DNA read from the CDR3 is TGCAGTGGACCAGGGGTTAACACTGAA.

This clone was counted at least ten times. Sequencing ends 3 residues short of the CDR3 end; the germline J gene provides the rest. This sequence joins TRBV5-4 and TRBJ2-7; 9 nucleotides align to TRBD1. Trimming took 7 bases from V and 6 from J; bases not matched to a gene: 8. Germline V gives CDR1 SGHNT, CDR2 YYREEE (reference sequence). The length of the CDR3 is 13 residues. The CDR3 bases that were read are TGTGCCAGCGGTACAGGGGGCGCATCCGAG. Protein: CASGTGGASE. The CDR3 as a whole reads CASGTGGASEQYF.

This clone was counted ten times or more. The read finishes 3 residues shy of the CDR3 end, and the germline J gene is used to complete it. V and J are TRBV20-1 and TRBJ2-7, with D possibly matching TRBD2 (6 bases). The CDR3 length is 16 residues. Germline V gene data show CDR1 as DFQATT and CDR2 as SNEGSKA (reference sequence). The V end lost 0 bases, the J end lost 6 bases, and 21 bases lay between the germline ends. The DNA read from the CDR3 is TGCAGTGCTAGAGACGTGGGGGGATCTGGGAGGCTCGAG. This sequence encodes CSARDVGGSGRLE. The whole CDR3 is CSARDVGGSGRLEQYF.

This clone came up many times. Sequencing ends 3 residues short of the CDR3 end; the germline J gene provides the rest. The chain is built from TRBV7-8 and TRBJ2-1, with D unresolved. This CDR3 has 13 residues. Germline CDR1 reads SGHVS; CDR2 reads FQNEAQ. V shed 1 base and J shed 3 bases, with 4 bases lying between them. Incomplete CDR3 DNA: TGTGCCAGCAGCTTAGAGCGCTACAATGAG. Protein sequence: CASSLERYNE. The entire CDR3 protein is CASSLERYNEQFF.

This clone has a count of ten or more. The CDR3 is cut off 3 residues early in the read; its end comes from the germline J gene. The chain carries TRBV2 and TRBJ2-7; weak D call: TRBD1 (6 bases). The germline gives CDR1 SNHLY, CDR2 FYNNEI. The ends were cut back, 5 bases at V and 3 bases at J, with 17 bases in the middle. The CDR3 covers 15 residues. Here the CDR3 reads CASSFRSRTDYEQYF. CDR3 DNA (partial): TGTGCCAGCAGTTTTAGATCCCGGACAGACTACGAG.

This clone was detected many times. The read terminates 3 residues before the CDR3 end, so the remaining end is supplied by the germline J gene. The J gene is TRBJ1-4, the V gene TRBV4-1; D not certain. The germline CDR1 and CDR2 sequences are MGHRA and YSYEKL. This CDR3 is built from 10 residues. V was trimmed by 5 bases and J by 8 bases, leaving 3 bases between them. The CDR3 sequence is CASSSEKLFF. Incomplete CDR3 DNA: TGCGCCAGCAGCTCAGAAAAA.

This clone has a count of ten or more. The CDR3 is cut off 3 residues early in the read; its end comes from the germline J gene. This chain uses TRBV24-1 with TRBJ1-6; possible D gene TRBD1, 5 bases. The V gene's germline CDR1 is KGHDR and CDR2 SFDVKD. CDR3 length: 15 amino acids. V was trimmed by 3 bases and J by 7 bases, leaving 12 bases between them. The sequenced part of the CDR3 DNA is TGTGCCACCAGTGATGGTAGAGGGGTCAATTCACCC. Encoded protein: CATSDGRGVNSP. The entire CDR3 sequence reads CATSDGRGVNSPLHF.

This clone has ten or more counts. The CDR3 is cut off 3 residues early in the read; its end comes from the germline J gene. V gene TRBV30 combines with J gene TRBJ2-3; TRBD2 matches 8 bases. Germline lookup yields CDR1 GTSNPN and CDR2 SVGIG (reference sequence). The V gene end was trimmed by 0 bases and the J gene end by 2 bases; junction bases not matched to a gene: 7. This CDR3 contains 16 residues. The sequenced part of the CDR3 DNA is TGTGCCTGGAGTGTTATAGCGGGGTCGTTCACAGATACG. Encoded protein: CAWSVIAGSFTDT. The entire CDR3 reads CAWSVIAGSFTDTQYF. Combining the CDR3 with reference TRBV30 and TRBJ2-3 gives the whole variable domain SQTIHQWPATLVQPVGSPLSLECTVEGTSNPNLYWYRQAAGRGLQLLFYSVGIGQISSEVPQNLSASRPQDRQFILSSKKLLLSDSGFYLCAWSVIAGSFTDTQYFGPGTRLTVL.

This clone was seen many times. The part of the CDR3 DNA that was read is TGCAGCGTTGCTAGCGGGGGGGCTATCATTGATACG. Its protein is CSVASGGAIIDT. The full CDR3 is CSVASGGAIIDTQYF. The J gene is TRBJ2-3, the V gene TRBV29-1, with 12 positions matching TRBD2. The observed sequence ends 3 residues before the CDR3 terminus, with the missing tail filled in from the germline J gene. Per germline, CDR1 SQVTM and CDR2 ANQGSEA. With 4 bases clipped from V and 6 bases from J, the junction kept 8 bases outside the gene matches. CDR3 size: 15 residues.

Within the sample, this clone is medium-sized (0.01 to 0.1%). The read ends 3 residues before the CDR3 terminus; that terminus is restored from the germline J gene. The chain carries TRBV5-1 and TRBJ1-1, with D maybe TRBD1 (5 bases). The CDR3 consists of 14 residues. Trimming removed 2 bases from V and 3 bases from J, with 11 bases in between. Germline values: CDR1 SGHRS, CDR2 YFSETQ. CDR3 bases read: TGCGCCAGCAGCTTCAACGGAGGGGACACTGAA. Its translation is CASSFNGGDTE. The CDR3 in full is CASSFNGGDTEAFF.

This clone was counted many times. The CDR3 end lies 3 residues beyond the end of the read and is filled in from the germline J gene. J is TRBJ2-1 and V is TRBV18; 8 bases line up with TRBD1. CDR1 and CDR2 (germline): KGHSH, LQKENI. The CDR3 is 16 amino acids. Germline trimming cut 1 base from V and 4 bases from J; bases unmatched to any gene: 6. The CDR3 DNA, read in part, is TGTGCCAGCTCACCACGGGGCGGGACAGGTTACAATGAG. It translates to CASSPRGGTGYNE. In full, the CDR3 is CASSPRGGTGYNEQFF.

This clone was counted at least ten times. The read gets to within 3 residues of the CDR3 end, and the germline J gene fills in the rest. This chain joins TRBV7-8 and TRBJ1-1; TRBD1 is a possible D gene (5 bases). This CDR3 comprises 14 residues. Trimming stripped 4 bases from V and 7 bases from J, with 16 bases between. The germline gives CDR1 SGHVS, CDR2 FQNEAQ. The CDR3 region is CASSSLSGSLEAFF. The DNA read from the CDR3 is TGTGCCAGCAGCTCTTTATCAGGGAGCCTTGAA.

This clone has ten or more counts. The covered CDR3 bases are TGTGCCAGCAGTCCCTCGACAGGGATCAAAAACATT. This encodes CASSPSTGIKNI. The CDR3 in its entirety is CASSPSTGIKNIQYF. V is TRBV12-3 or TRBV12-4 and J is TRBJ2-4, with 7 bases aligning to TRBD1. With the read ending 3 residues before the CDR3 end, the germline J gene is used to fill in that end. Trimming removed 5 bases from V and 3 bases from J; junction bases left unmatched: 7. The CDR3 is 15 residues long.